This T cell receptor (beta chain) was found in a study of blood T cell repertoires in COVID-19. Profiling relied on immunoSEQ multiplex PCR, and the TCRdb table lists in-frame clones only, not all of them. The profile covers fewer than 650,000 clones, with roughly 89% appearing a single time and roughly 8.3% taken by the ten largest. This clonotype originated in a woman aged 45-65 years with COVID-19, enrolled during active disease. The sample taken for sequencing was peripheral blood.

CDR3 coding DNA: TGCGCCAGCAGTGAGGGTGGGCAGTCCGGGACCCAGTACTTC. Translated: CASSEGGQSGTQYF. This rearrangement joins TRBV10-1 to TRBJ2-5, with D uncertain. The V and J ends lost 2 bases and 7 bases respectively, with 14 bases between them. Germline V gene lookup returns CDR1 WNHNN and CDR2 SYGVQD (reference sequence). There are 14 residues in the CDR3.